The 26 T cell receptor beta chains presented below share a single source sample, sequenced in a study of T-cell memory formation after mild COVID-19 (dated by TCRdb to the early 2020s). The library came from 5' RACE. These reads were obtained on an Illumina NovaSeq 6000. The public reads were run again by TCRdb, first through fastp at Q25 and then through MiXCR, and only productive beta chains were kept. Merged by CDR3 protein, the rows form single entries marked with the most common genes and DNA. A total of 350,000 to 500,000 distinct CDR3 sequences appear in this sample, 20% to 30% of them only once. The top ten clonotypes cover around 13% of the sample. The sequenced sample was PBMCs or a T cell subset sorted from them (not recorded which). Receptors originate from an adult woman who had mild COVID-19 (a few samples of this study predate the infection). The sample titles of this study are shuffled in the database, so cell type and time point are left out; the donor was told from shared clones.

The gene calls are TRBV3-1 and TRBJ1-2; 8 positions match TRBD1. J was trimmed by 6 bases and V by 2 bases; bases with no gene match: 5. Germline-derived CDR1 and CDR2 are LGHDT and YNNKEL (reference sequence). This CDR3 is 14 amino acids long. CDR3 sequence reads: CASSQIRGLDGYTF. In DNA form, the CDR3 reads TGTGCCAGCAGCCAAATCAGGGGGCTGGATGGCTACACCTTC.

This chain joins TRBV18 and TRBJ1-2; maybe TRBD1 (5 bases). The CDR3 runs 13 residues. Trimming took 3 bases from V and 3 from J, leaving 8 bases between them. Germline V lookup: CDR1 KGHSH, CDR2 LQKENI. CDR3: CASSPRDDYGYTF. Here the CDR3 DNA reads TGTGCCAGCTCACCCCGGGACGACTATGGCTACACCTTC.

CDR3 in amino acids: CAISESIDGGTDTQYF. The CDR3 DNA is TGTGCCATCAGTGAGTCGATCGACGGGGGCACAGATACGCAGTATTTT. This chain joins TRBV10-3 and TRBJ2-3; D may be TRBD2 (5 bases). CDR1 and CDR2 (germline): ENHRY, SYGVKD. V was cut by 0 bases and J by 1 base, with 11 bases left in between. The CDR3 has 16 residues.

This clonotype appeared a few times. The V and J genes are TRBV12-3 or TRBV12-4 and TRBJ1-4, with D maybe TRBD1 (6 bases). CDR3 length equals 15 residues. Deletions cut 7 bases from V and 4 bases from J, with 16 bases between. CDR3 amino acids: CASTPMTGYNEKLFF. In DNA form, the CDR3 reads TGTGCCAGCACCCCTATGACAGGATATAATGAAAAACTGTTTTTT.

Ten or more counts support this clonotype. The chain joins TRBV20-1 to TRBJ2-2; 8 positions agree with TRBD1. With V trimmed by 3 bases and J by 6 bases, 6 bases remained unmatched. Germline V gives CDR1 DFQATT, CDR2 SNEGSKA (reference sequence). This CDR3 comprises 14 residues. The CDR3: CSASKAGGAGELFF. The CDR3 nucleotides are TGCAGTGCTAGCAAGGCAGGGGGCGCCGGGGAGCTGTTTTTT.

In its sample, this clonotype was seen many times. The gene calls are TRBV18 and TRBJ1-2; D is perhaps TRBD1 (5 bases). The CDR3 is made up of 14 amino acids. The V gene's germline CDR1 is KGHSH and CDR2 LQKENI. Trimming stripped 2 bases from V and 4 bases from J, with 11 bases between. CDR3 sequence: CASSPSGGSYGYTF. The CDR3 DNA sequence: TGTGCCAGCTCACCATCCGGGGGAAGCTATGGCTACACCTTC.

This clonotype has just a few counts. The genes are TRBV12-3 or TRBV12-4 and TRBJ2-1; no reliable D call. With 6 bases removed from V and 3 bases from J, the gap between germline ends came to 6 bases. The CDR3 spans 12 residues. The CDR3 DNA is TGTGCCAGCAGCTCAAACTACAATGAGCAGTTCTTC. This gives the protein CASSSNYNEQFF.

The rearrangement joins TRBV12-3 or TRBV12-4 to TRBJ1-3, with 8 bases identical to TRBD1. J lost 3 bases, V lost 6 bases, and 10 bases had no gene match. The CDR3 sequence is 16 residues long. In DNA, the CDR3 is TGTGCCAGCAGAGACAGGGGCCTTAACTATGGAAACACCATATATTTT. It yields the protein CASRDRGLNYGNTIYF.

The chain recombines TRBV29-1 with TRBJ2-7; D gene uncertain. The CDR3 loop spans 14 amino acids. The germline V gene has CDR1 SQVTM and CDR2 ANQGSEA. Trimming took off 1 base at V and 5 bases at J, with 15 bases between the two ends. The CDR3 region is CSVEGKGIGHEQYF. The CDR3 nucleotides read TGCAGCGTTGAAGGGAAGGGAATAGGGCACGAGCAGTACTTC.

This clonotype was picked up many times. This rearrangement joins TRBV20-1 to TRBJ2-2; TRBD2 agrees at 9 bases. With V trimmed by 4 bases and J by 0 bases, 6 bases remained unmatched. The CDR3 has 16 amino acids. Germline V gene lookup returns CDR1 DFQATT and CDR2 SNEGSKA (reference sequence). For the CDR3, the DNA is TGCAGTGCTAAGCGACTAGCGGACCCGAACACCGGGGAGCTGTTTTTT. As protein: CSAKRLADPNTGELFF.

This clonotype came up a few times. The V and J genes are TRBV5-1 and TRBJ2-7, with D perhaps TRBD2 (5 bases). This CDR3 has 13 residues. V was cut by 3 bases and J by 5 bases, with 12 bases left in between. The V gene's germline CDR1 is SGHRS and CDR2 YFSETQ. CDR3: CASSWPGNNEQYF. DNA for the CDR3: TGCGCCAGCAGCTGGCCGGGGAACAACGAGCAGTACTTC.

This chain joins TRBV12-3 or TRBV12-4 and TRBJ1-2; the D gene is possibly TRBD1 (6 bases). CDR3 length equals 14 residues. With 6 bases removed from V and 8 bases from J, the gap between germline ends came to 19 bases. The CDR3 loop is CASSGQTSMSGYTF. The CDR3 DNA follows: TGTGCCAGCAGCGGACAGACCTCTATGAGCGGCTACACCTTC.

This clonotype has just a few counts. This CDR3 is CASSLFAGNEQFF. As DNA, the CDR3 is TGTGCCAGCAGCTTGTTTGCCGGGAATGAGCAGTTCTTC. The V call is TRBV11-3, the J call TRBJ2-1; D is undetermined. CDR1 and CDR2 from the germline V gene are SGHNT and YENEEA. V was pared by 3 bases and J by 7 bases, with 10 bases between. This CDR3 contains 13 residues.

This clonotype has more than one count but fewer than ten. The J gene is TRBJ1-1, the V gene TRBV7-9; D remains unclear. Per the germline V gene, CDR1 is SEHNR and CDR2 is FQNEAQ (reference sequence). This CDR3 is 12 amino acids long. V was pared by 2 bases and J by 6 bases, with 7 bases between. The CDR3 nucleotides are TGTGCCAGCAGCTTATCAGGCTCTGAAGCTTTCTTT. Protein: CASSLSGSEAFF.

This clonotype was detected a few times. The V and J genes are TRBV12-3 or TRBV12-4 and TRBJ2-5, with 11 positions matching TRBD2. The length of the CDR3 is 16 residues. The V gene end was trimmed by 6 bases and the J gene end by 3 bases; junction bases not matched to a gene: 9. Here the CDR3 DNA reads TGTGCCAGCAGCTCGGGACTAGCGGAGTTGAAAGAGACCCAGTACTTC. Residues: CASSSGLAELKETQYF.

The chain has TRBV7-3 and TRBJ2-1, with 7 bases identical to TRBD2. Unmatched junction bases numbered 4, after V lost 1 base and J lost 4 bases. CDR1 SGHTA and CDR2 FQGTGA come from the germline V gene. CDR3 length equals 15 residues. CDR3 DNA sequence: TGTGCCAGCAGCTTAAAGCGGGACGTGTACAATGAGCAGTTCTTC. Amino acid sequence: CASSLKRDVYNEQFF.

The chain links TRBV6-5 to TRBJ1-4, with TRBD1 as a possible D gene (5 bases). There are 16 residues in the CDR3. CDR1 and CDR2 from the germline V gene are MNHEY and SVGAGI. The V end lost 6 bases, the J end lost 5 bases, and 19 bases lay between the germline ends. The CDR3 region is CASSSQAGTENEKLFF. CDR3 nucleotides: TGTGCCAGCAGCTCCCAGGCGGGGACCGAAAATGAAAAACTGTTTTTT.

This chain uses TRBV9 with TRBJ2-7; perhaps TRBD1 as D (7 bases). The CDR3 has 15 residues. V lost 3 bases, J lost 5 bases, and 18 bases lay in between. Germline loops: CDR1 SGDLS, CDR2 YYNGEE. The CDR3 coding sequence is TGTGCCAGCAGCGCAGGAGGGGGCTCGATCGACGAGCAGTACTTC. Its protein is CASSAGGGSIDEQYF.

The table lists this clonotype with many counts. This chain uses TRBV24-1 with TRBJ2-2; D possibly uses TRBD1 or TRBD2 (5 bases each). The CDR3 loop spans 15 amino acids. The V end lost 4 bases, the J end lost 5 bases, and 13 bases lay between the germline ends. Germline lookup yields CDR1 KGHDR and CDR2 SFDVKD. CDR3 region: CATSDPGRLTGELFF. DNA of the CDR3: TGTGCCACCAGTGACCCGGGACGACTAACCGGGGAGCTGTTTTTT.

CDR3 in amino acids: CASSRLGRQPQYF. In DNA, the CDR3 is TGCGCCAGCAGCCGCCTGGGGAGACAGCCGCAGTACTTC. V gene TRBV5-1 combines with J gene TRBJ2-7; the D gene could be TRBD1 or TRBD2 (5 bases each). CDR3 length: 13 amino acids. The ends were cut back, 4 bases at V and 9 bases at J, with 17 bases in the middle. Germline values: CDR1 SGHRS, CDR2 YFSETQ.

This clonotype was seen many times. The chain combines TRBV7-9 with TRBJ1-2; TRBD1 matches at 9 bases. Trimming took 5 bases from V and 10 from J; bases not matched to a gene: 5. The CDR3 consists of 12 residues. The germline gives CDR1 SEHNR, CDR2 FQNEAQ (reference sequence). CDR3 nucleotides: TGTGCCAGCAGCCCGCGGGACAGGGACTACACCTTC. It translates to CASSPRDRDYTF. Variable domain in full (rest from reference TRBV7-9 and TRBJ1-2): DTGVSQNPRHKITKRGQNVTFRCDPISEHNRLYWYRQTLGQGPEFLTYFQNEAQLEKSRLLSDRFSAERPKGSFSTLEIQRTEQGDSAMYLCASSPRDRDYTFGSGTRLTVV.

This clonotype was seen a few times. V and J are TRBV4-3 and TRBJ2-1; D uncertain. The V end lost 0 bases, the J end lost 9 bases, and 9 bases lay between the germline ends. The CDR3 runs 13 residues. CDR1 is LGHNA and CDR2 is YSLEER in the germline V gene. The CDR3 nucleotides read TGCGCCAGCAGCCAAGATAGAAGTGGTGAGCAGTTCTTC. This gives the protein CASSQDRSGEQFF.

In its sample, this clonotype was seen a few times. This sequence joins TRBV7-8 and TRBJ2-1; 8 bases are shared with TRBD1. From germline, CDR1 is SGHVS and CDR2 FQNEAQ. Unmatched junction bases numbered 4, after V lost 5 bases and J lost 1 base. The CDR3 consists of 15 residues. CDR3 protein: CASSARTGSYNEQFF. The CDR3 region has the DNA TGTGCCAGCAGCGCTAGGACAGGGTCCTACAATGAGCAGTTCTTC.

The rearrangement joins TRBV4-1 to TRBJ2-1; TRBD2 aligns across 12 bases. The ends lost 3 bases at V and 6 bases at J; junction bases unmatched: 6. The CDR3 is 16 amino acids. CDR1 MGHRA and CDR2 YSYEKL come from the germline V gene. The CDR3 spells CASSHQTSGGFNEQFF. The DNA of the CDR3 is TGCGCCAGCAGCCACCAAACTAGCGGGGGGTTCAATGAGCAGTTCTTC.

The V and J genes are TRBV5-5 and TRBJ2-7; weak D call: TRBD2 (5 bases). Trimming left V 2 bases short and J 2 bases short, with 14 bases between. Looked up from germline, CDR1 is SGHKS and CDR2 is YYEKEE (reference sequence). The CDR3 covers 15 residues. CDR3 bases: TGTGCCAGCAGCTTTTCCCTTGTCGGGGCCTACGAGCAGTACTTC. Its protein product is CASSFSLVGAYEQYF.

V and J are TRBV28 and TRBJ2-3; 15 positions agree with TRBD2. The CDR3 sequence is 17 residues long. Unmatched junction bases numbered 9, after V lost 7 bases and J lost 4 bases. Germline V gene sequence: CDR1 MDHEN, CDR2 SYDVKM. This CDR3 reads CASKRSGLAGGPDTQYF. CDR3 DNA sequence: TGTGCCAGCAAAAGGTCCGGACTAGCGGGAGGGCCAGATACGCAGTATTTT.